These 25 T cell receptor beta chains share one sample of origin, sequenced in a study of blood T cell repertoires in COVID-19 (TCRdb year 2020). Libraries were prepared through the immunoSEQ multiplex PCR assay. Not all clones reach the TCRdb copy of this immuneACCESS table, which keeps in-frame sequences only. Checked studies attribute under half of the gap to unresolved V genes and leave the rest unexplained. Counted in this sample were more than 200,000 clones; 80% to 85% of them appeared once. The ten largest clones take up roughly 4% of the sample. Specimen: peripheral blood. The source is a man aged 55 to 70 with acute or convalescent COVID-19.

The J gene is TRBJ2-2, the V gene TRBV4-2; possible D gene TRBD1, 5 bases. Looked up from germline, CDR1 is LGHNA and CDR2 is YNFKEQ. Between the trimmed V and J ends, which lost 6 bases and 7 bases, there was a span of 9 bases. This CDR3 contains 12 residues. For the CDR3, the DNA is TGTGCCAGCAGGGGGCAGTTCGGGGAGCTGTTTTTT. As protein: CASRGQFGELFF.

CDR3 in amino acids: CATSISSGRGGTDTQYF. Here the CDR3 DNA reads TGTGCCACCAGCATCTCTAGCGGGAGGGGAGGCACAGATACGCAGTATTTT. The chain recombines TRBV15 with TRBJ2-3, with 12 bases identical to TRBD2. This CDR3 is built from 17 residues. With V trimmed by 4 bases and J by 1 base, 6 bases remained unmatched. Germline-derived CDR1 and CDR2 are LNHNV and YYDKDF (reference sequence). Variable domain in full (rest from reference TRBV15 and TRBJ2-3): DAMVIQNPRYQVTQFGKPVTLSCSQTLNHNVMYWYQQKSSQAPKLLFHYYDKDFNNEADTPDNFQSRRPNTSFCFLDIRSPGLGDTAMYLCATSISSGRGGTDTQYFGPGTRLTVL.

The rearrangement links TRBV6-5 to TRBJ2-7; 7 bases match TRBD1. The CDR3 is made up of 13 amino acids. J lost 9 bases, V lost 5 bases, and 10 bases had no gene match. Germline V CDR1 and CDR2: MNHEY, SVGAGI. This CDR3 reads CASSPTGTTAQYF. The DNA for the CDR3 is TGTGCCAGCAGTCCGACAGGGACGACGGCGCAGTACTTC.

V gene TRBV28 combines with J gene TRBJ1-1; no firm D call. Trimming removed 3 bases from V and 8 bases from J, with 7 bases in between. The CDR3 runs 11 residues. Germline assignment: CDR1 MDHEN and CDR2 SYDVKM. The CDR3 here is CASSLGREAFF. The CDR3 coding sequence is TGTGCCAGCAGTTTGGGGAGGGAAGCTTTCTTT. Full variable domain (outside the CDR3, taken from reference TRBV28 and TRBJ1-1): DVKVTQSSRYLVKRTGEKVFLECVQDMDHENMFWYRQDPGLGLRLIYFSYDVKMKEKGDIPEGYSVSREKKERFSLILESASTNQTSMYLCASSLGREAFFGQGTRLTVV.

This clone has a handful of counts. The rearrangement links TRBV28 to TRBJ2-5; the D gene is possibly TRBD2 (5 bases). Germline CDR1 and CDR2: MDHEN and SYDVKM. V lost 5 bases, J lost 4 bases, and 11 bases lay in between. The CDR3 consists of 13 residues. CDR3: CASSRLAIETQYF. In DNA, the CDR3 is TGTGCCAGCAGTCGTTTAGCGATAGAGACCCAGTACTTC.

The rearrangement uses TRBV7-9 and TRBJ1-5, with TRBD1 matching over 10 bases. V trimming: 5 bases; J trimming: 2 bases; junction bases outside the gene matches: 6. Germline CDR1 and CDR2: SEHNR and FQNEAQ (reference sequence). CDR3 length: 16 amino acids. Here the CDR3 DNA reads TGTGCCAGCAGCACCGGGACAGGGGTCGGCAATCAGCCCCAGCATTTT. It encodes CASSTGTGVGNQPQHF.

The V gene is TRBV4-1, the J gene TRBJ2-7; 11 bases line up with TRBD2. The CDR3 sequence is 19 residues long. Germline CDR1 MGHRA, CDR2 YSYEKL. The V and J ends lost 3 bases and 4 bases, in that order; junction bases with no gene match: 17. The CDR3 is CASSHIVTSGVYNKYEQYF. In DNA, the CDR3 is TGCGCCAGCAGCCATATCGTGACTAGCGGGGTGTATAATAAGTACGAGCAGTACTTC.

This clone was seen only a few times. The CDR3 is CASSPLSSSYNSPLHF. As DNA, the CDR3 is TGTGCCAGCTCACCACTGTCTAGCTCCTATAATTCACCCCTCCACTTT. This chain links TRBV18 with TRBJ1-6; no reliable D call. Trimming left V 1 base short and J 0 bases short, with 7 bases between. Germline assignment: CDR1 KGHSH and CDR2 LQKENI. CDR3 length equals 16 residues.

The genes are TRBV7-9 and TRBJ1-1; tentatively, D is TRBD1 (6 bases). This CDR3 spans 16 amino acids. CDR1 is SEHNR, CDR2 FQNEAQ, per germline (reference sequence). Trimming removed 5 bases at V and 2 bases at J, with 18 bases between. The CDR3 loop is CASSNPPGQFNTEAFF. The DNA for the CDR3 is TGTGCCAGCAGCAACCCCCCAGGACAGTTTAACACTGAAGCTTTCTTT.

This clone was counted only a few times. This chain connects TRBV18 to TRBJ2-7; 10 bases align to TRBD1. After removal of 6 bases from V and 4 bases from J, the junction contained 9 bases not matched to a gene. Germline V CDR1 and CDR2: KGHSH, LQKENI. This CDR3 region has 15 residues. The CDR3 spells CASSQGGTGVYEQYF. Written as DNA, the CDR3 is TGTGCCAGCTCCCAAGGGGGGACAGGGGTGTACGAGCAGTACTTC.

The V and J genes are TRBV6-6 and TRBJ1-2; D remains unclear. Per germline, CDR1 MNHNY and CDR2 SVGAGI (reference sequence). This CDR3 region has 12 residues. V was shortened by 4 bases and J by 3 bases, with 6 bases between the two germline ends. The CDR3 here is CASSSTYYGYTF. CDR3 sequence (DNA): TGTGCCAGCAGTTCGACATACTATGGCTACACCTTC.

The J gene is TRBJ1-2, the V gene TRBV29-1, with 7 nucleotides matching TRBD1. The trim removed 4 bases at V and 4 bases at J, leaving 6 bases unmatched. The CDR3 has 13 residues. From germline, CDR1 is SQVTM and CDR2 ANQGSEA. The CDR3 spells CSVVGTVPYGYTF. CDR3 coding DNA: TGCAGCGTTGTCGGGACAGTACCCTATGGCTACACCTTC.

This chain connects TRBV5-1 to TRBJ2-1; 14 positions agree with TRBD2. After removal of 4 bases from V and 5 bases from J, the junction contained 17 bases not matched to a gene. CDR3 size: 20 residues. The V gene's germline CDR1 is SGHRS and CDR2 YFSETQ. The CDR3 is CASSQTRLAGGPIGHNEQFF. DNA for the CDR3: TGCGCCAGCAGCCAAACCAGACTAGCGGGGGGGCCAATTGGGCACAATGAGCAGTTCTTC.

V usage is TRBV7-3 and J usage is TRBJ2-1; 9 bases are shared with TRBD1. Germline V gene lookup returns CDR1 SGHTA and CDR2 FQGTGA. V shed 2 bases and J 4 bases; nucleotides not matched to a gene: 6. There are 16 residues in the CDR3. CDR3 DNA: TGTGCCAGCAGCTTACCGAACAGGGGGCGATACAATGAGCAGTTCTTC. Protein product: CASSLPNRGRYNEQFF.

The rearrangement joins TRBV20-1 to TRBJ1-2; D is possibly TRBD1 (6 bases). Germline V gives CDR1 DFQATT, CDR2 SNEGSKA (reference sequence). The CDR3 loop spans 13 amino acids. The V end lost 4 bases, the J end lost 4 bases, and 13 bases lay between the germline ends. The CDR3 is CSATDQDSYGYTF. DNA of the CDR3: TGCAGTGCTACTGACCAGGACAGCTATGGCTACACCTTC.

The chain recombines TRBV7-3 with TRBJ1-1; TRBD1 might be the D (5 bases). The germline CDR1 and CDR2 sequences are SGHTA and FQGTGA. The CDR3 length is 14 residues. The V end lost 3 bases, the J end lost 0 bases, and 8 bases lay between the germline ends. The CDR3 sequence: CASSLGLMNTEAFF. The CDR3 DNA sequence: TGTGCCAGCAGCTTGGGACTCATGAACACTGAAGCTTTCTTT.

The chain has TRBV29-1 and TRBJ1-2; 9 bases agree with TRBD1. This CDR3 spans 13 amino acids. CDR1 and CDR2 from the germline V gene are SQVTM and ANQGSEA. Germline trimming cut 2 bases from V and 6 bases from J; bases unmatched to any gene: 4. CDR3 loop: CSVELGTGNGYTF. CDR3 nucleotide sequence: TGCAGCGTTGAACTGGGGACAGGGAATGGCTACACCTTC.

This clone appeared a single time. The chain couples TRBV5-6 to TRBJ2-5, with D perhaps matching TRBD2 (6 bases). Trimming left V 1 base short and J 3 bases short, with 16 bases between. The CDR3 has 16 residues. CDR1 and CDR2 from the germline V gene are SGHDT and YYEEEE. The DNA for the CDR3 is TGTGCCAGCAGCTTGAGGAGGGGAGATCATAAAGAGACCCAGTACTTC. It yields the protein CASSLRRGDHKETQYF.

The gene calls are TRBV7-2 and TRBJ1-1; the D gene is possibly TRBD1 (6 bases). CDR1 SGHTA and CDR2 FQGNSA come from the germline V gene. Trimming removed 5 bases at V and 3 bases at J, with 10 bases between. CDR3 length equals 13 residues. The CDR3 spells CASSIGTYTEAFF. CDR3 bases: TGTGCCAGCAGCATTGGGACATACACTGAAGCTTTCTTT.

This clone was found once. The CDR3 coding sequence is TGTGCCAGCAGCCAAGATACCAGAGAGCAGTACTTC. This translates into CASSQDTREQYF. The V gene is TRBV3-1 (or the pseudogene TRBV3-2), the J gene TRBJ2-7; D gene unclear. Germline V lookup: CDR1 LGHDT, CDR2 YNNKEL (reference sequence). This CDR3 contains 12 residues. V was shortened by 0 bases and J by 7 bases, with 7 bases between the two germline ends.

The rearrangement uses TRBV6-5 and TRBJ1-3, with D possibly TRBD1 on 6 matching bases. The CDR3 has 15 amino acids. Trimming took 6 bases from V and 1 from J, leaving 13 bases between them. The germline gives CDR1 MNHEY, CDR2 SVGAGI. The chain's CDR3 is CASRAQGLSGNTIYF. CDR3 nucleotides: TGTGCCAGCAGAGCACAGGGCCTGTCTGGAAACACCATATATTTT.

The chain couples TRBV12-3 or TRBV12-4 to TRBJ2-7, with D unclear. CDR3 length: 12 residues. Trimming cost V 4 bases and J 5 bases, with 9 bases left between them. CDR3 DNA sequence: TGTGCCAGCAGTTACGTGGGCAACGAGCAGTACTTC. Its protein is CASSYVGNEQYF.

The rearrangement joins TRBV20-1 to TRBJ2-1, with D unresolved. The germline gives CDR1 DFQATT, CDR2 SNEGSKA (reference sequence). The V end lost 8 bases, the J end lost 10 bases, and 15 bases lay between the germline ends. The CDR3 length is 11 residues. The CDR3 sequence: CSLHPVREQFF. CDR3 DNA: TGCAGTCTCCACCCCGTTCGGGAGCAGTTCTTC.

The chain is built from TRBV19 and TRBJ2-3; 8 nucleotides agree with TRBD1. The junction had 5 bases not matched to a gene; V was cut back by 0 bases and J by 3 bases. Per germline, CDR1 LNHDA and CDR2 SQIVND (reference sequence). This CDR3 has 16 residues. The CDR3 sequence is CASSIEAGGATDTQYF. CDR3 coding DNA: TGTGCCAGTAGTATAGAGGCAGGGGGCGCAACAGATACGCAGTATTTT.

The chain joins TRBV29-1 to TRBJ1-4, with D perhaps matching TRBD1 (6 bases). The germline V gene encodes CDR1 SQVTM and CDR2 ANQGSEA. The length of the CDR3 is 13 residues. V lost 1 base to trimming and J lost 7 bases, with 10 bases between them. CDR3 sequence: CSVEGRGREKLFF. CDR3 DNA sequence: TGCAGCGTTGAAGGCAGGGGTCGTGAAAAACTGTTTTTT.